The 2 T cell receptor beta chains in this list originate from one sample, sequenced in a study of identical twins. In TCRdb, the 5' RACE reads were re-called with MiXCR into one record per CDR3 protein. The table has hundreds of thousands of distinct CDR3 sequences, roughly 8% seen once; the top ten hold 0.75% to 1%. This same sample was also part of a study on yellow fever vaccine responses in identical twins.

Sequencing was done on a sample of PBMCs. The source is a woman between 18 and 30 years old in good health.

J is TRBJ2-2 and V is TRBV20-1; 7 nucleotides line up with TRBD1. Trimming took 0 bases from V and 6 from J; bases not matched to a gene: 7. This CDR3 has 15 residues. Germline CDR1 reads DFQATT; CDR2 reads SNEGSKA (reference sequence). The CDR3 sequence: CSARDPKGTAGELFF. CDR3 nucleotides: TGCAGTGCTAGAGACCCAAAAGGGACAGCCGGGGAGCTGTTTTTT.

The rearrangement uses TRBV6-5 and TRBJ2-1; no firm D call. V was clipped by 2 bases and J by 0 bases, with 8 bases between them. Germline-derived CDR1 and CDR2 are MNHEY and SVGAGI. The CDR3 is made up of 15 amino acids. This CDR3 reads CASSYRPASYNEQFF. In DNA, the CDR3 is TGTGCCAGCAGTTACAGACCCGCCTCCTACAATGAGCAGTTCTTC.